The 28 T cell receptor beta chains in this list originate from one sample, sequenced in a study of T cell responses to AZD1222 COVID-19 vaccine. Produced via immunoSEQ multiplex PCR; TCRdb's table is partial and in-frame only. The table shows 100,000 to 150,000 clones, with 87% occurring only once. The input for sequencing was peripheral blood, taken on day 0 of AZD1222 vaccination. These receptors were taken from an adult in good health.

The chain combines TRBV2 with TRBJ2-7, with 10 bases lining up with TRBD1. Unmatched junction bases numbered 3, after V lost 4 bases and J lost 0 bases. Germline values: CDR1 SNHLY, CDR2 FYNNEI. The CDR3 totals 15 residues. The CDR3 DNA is TGTGCCAGCAGTGGGACAGGGGGAAGCTCCTACGAGCAGTACTTC. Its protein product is CASSGTGGSSYEQYF.

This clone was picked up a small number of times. The CDR3 DNA follows: TGTGCCAGCTCACCACCTTTGGGACCGAAACTTAACTATGGCTACACCTTC. This gives the protein CASSPPLGPKLNYGYTF. The chain couples TRBV18 to TRBJ1-2, with TRBD1 as a possible D gene (5 bases). Trimming left V 0 bases short and J 1 base short, with 15 bases between. This CDR3 is 17 amino acids long. CDR1 is KGHSH, CDR2 LQKENI, per germline.

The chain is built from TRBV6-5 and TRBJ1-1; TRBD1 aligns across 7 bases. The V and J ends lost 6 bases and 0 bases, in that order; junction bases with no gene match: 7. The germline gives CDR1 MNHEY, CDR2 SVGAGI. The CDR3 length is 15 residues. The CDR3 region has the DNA TGTGCCAGCAGAGACGTACAGGGGATGAACACTGAAGCTTTCTTT. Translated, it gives CASRDVQGMNTEAFF.

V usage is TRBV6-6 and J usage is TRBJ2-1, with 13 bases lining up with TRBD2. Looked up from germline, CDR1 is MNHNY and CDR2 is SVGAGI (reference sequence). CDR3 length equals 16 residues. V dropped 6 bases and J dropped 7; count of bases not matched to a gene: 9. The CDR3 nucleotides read TGTGCCAGCAGCCCTAGGACTAGCGGGGGCCTTAATGAGCAGTTCTTC. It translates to CASSPRTSGGLNEQFF.

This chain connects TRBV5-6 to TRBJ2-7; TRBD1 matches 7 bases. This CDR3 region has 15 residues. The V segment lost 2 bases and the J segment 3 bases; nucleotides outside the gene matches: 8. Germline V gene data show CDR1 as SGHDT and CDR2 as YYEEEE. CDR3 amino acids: CASSFRTGLRYEQYF. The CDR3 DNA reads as TGTGCCAGCAGCTTTAGGACAGGATTACGCTACGAGCAGTACTTC.

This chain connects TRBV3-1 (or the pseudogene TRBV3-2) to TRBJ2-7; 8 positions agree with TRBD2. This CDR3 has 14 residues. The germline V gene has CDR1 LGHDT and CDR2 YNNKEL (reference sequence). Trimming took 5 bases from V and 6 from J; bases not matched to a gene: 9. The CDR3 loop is CASSTGTSFGEQYF. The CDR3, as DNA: TGTGCCAGCAGCACCGGGACTAGTTTTGGCGAGCAGTACTTC.

The DNA for the CDR3 is TGTGCCAGCAGCTTAAGCCCCGCGGGACAGGGAGTCTACGAGCAGTACTTC. Its protein is CASSLSPAGQGVYEQYF. The chain has TRBV7-9 and TRBJ2-7, with 9 bases fitting TRBD1. CDR1 is SEHNR, CDR2 FQNEAQ, per germline (reference sequence). The CDR3 is made up of 17 amino acids. V dropped 2 bases and J dropped 3; count of bases not matched to a gene: 11.

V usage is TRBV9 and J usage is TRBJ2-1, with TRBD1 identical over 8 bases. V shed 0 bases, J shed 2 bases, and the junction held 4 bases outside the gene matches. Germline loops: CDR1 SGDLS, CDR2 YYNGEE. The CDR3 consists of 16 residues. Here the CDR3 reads CASSVGDRFAYNEQFF. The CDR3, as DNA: TGTGCCAGCAGCGTAGGGGACAGGTTTGCCTACAATGAGCAGTTCTTC.

CDR3 protein: CASRRVRDPYGYTF. The CDR3 coding sequence is TGTGCCAGCAGAAGAGTTCGGGACCCCTATGGCTACACCTTC. J is TRBJ1-2 and V is TRBV27, with a possible D match to TRBD1 (5 bases). The CDR3 consists of 14 residues. The ends were cut back, 6 bases at V and 4 bases at J, with 15 bases in the middle. Germline CDR1 is MNHEY and CDR2 is SMNVEV (reference sequence).

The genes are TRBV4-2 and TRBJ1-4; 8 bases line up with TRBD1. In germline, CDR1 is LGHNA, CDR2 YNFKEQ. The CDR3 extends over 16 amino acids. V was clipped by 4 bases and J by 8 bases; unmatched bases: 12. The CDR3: CASSPNTGGREEKLFF. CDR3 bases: TGTGCCAGCAGCCCAAATACAGGGGGAAGAGAAGAAAAACTGTTTTTT.

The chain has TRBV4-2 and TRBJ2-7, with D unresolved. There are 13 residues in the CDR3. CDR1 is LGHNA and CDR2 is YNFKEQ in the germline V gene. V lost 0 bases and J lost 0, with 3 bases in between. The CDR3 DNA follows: TGTGCCAGCAGCCAAGAACGCTCCTACGAGCAGTACTTC. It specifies CASSQERSYEQYF.

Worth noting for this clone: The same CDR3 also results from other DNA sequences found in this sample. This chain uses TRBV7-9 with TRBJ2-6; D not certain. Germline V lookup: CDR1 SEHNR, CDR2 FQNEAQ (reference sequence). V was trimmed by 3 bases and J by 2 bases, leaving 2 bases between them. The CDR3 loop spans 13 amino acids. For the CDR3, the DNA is TGTGCCAGCAGCTTGGCTGGGGCCAACGTCCTGACTTTC. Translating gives CASSLAGANVLTF.

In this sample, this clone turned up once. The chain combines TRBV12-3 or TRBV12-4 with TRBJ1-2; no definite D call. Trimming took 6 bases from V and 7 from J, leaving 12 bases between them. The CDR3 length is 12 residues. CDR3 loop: CASRTQTVGYTF. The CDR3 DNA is TGTGCCAGCAGAACTCAAACAGTTGGCTACACCTTC.

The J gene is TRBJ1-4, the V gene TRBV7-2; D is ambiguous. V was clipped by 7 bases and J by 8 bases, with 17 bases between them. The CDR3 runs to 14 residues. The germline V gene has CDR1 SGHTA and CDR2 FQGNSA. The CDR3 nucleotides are TGTGCCAGCACCACCCAGAGAGTTGCGGAAAAACTGTTTTTT. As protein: CASTTQRVAEKLFF. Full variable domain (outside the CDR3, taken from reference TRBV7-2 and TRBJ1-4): GAGVSQSPSNKVTEKGKDVELRCDPISGHTALYWYRQSLGQGLEFLIYFQGNSAPDKSGLPSDRFSAERTGGSVSTLTIQRTQQEDSAVYLCASTTQRVAEKLFFGSGTQLSVL.

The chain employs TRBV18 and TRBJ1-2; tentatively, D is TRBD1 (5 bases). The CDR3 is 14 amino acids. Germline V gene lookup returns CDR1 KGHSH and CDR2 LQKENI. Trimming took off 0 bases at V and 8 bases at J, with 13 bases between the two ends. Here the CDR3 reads CASSPPSGTKGYTF. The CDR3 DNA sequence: TGTGCCAGCTCACCACCTTCCGGGACTAAGGGCTACACCTTC.

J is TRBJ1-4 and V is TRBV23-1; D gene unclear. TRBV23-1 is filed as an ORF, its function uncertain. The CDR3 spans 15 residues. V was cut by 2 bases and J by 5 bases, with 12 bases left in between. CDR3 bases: TGCGCCAGCAGTCAACCCGGTCCTTCAAATGAAAAACTGTTTTTT. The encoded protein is CASSQPGPSNEKLFF.

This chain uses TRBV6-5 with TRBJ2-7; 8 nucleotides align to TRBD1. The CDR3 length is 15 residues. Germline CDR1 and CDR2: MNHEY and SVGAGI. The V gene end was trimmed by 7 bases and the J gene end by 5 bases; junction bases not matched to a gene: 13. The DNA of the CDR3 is TGTGCCAGCACCTCGCGGACAGGGTTGAAGAACGAGCAGTACTTC. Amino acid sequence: CASTSRTGLKNEQYF.

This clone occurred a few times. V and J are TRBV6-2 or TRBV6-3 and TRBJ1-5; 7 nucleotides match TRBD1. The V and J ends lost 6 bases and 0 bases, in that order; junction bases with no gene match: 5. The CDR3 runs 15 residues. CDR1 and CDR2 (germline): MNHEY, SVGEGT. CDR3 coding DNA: TGTGCCAGCAGCTGGACAGGATATAGCAATCAGCCCCAGCATTTT. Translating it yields CASSWTGYSNQPQHF.

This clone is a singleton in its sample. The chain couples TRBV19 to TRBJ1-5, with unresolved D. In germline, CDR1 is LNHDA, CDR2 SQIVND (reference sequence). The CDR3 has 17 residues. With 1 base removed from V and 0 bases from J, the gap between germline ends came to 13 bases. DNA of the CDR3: TGTGCCAGTAGTATAGCATCACAGAAATATAGCAATCAGCCCCAGCATTTT. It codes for CASSIASQKYSNQPQHF. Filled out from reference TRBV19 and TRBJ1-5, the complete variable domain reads DGGITQSPKYLFRKEGQNVTLSCEQNLNHDAMYWYRQDPGQGLRLIYYSQIVNDFQKGDIAEGYSVSREKKESFPLTVTSAQKNPTAFYLCASSIASQKYSNQPQHFGDGTRLSIL.

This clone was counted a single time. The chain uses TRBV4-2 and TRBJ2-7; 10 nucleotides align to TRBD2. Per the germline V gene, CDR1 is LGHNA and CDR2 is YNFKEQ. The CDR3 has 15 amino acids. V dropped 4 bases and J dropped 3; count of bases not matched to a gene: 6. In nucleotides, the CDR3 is TGTGCCAGCAGCCTGAGCGGGGGGGAGAACTACGAGCAGTACTTC. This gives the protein CASSLSGGENYEQYF.

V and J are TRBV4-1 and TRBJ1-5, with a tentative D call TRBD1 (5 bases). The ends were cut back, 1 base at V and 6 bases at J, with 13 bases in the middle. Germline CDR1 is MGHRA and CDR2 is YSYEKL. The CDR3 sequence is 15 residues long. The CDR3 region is CASSQALGVSQPQHF. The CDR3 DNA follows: TGCGCCAGCAGCCAAGCTCTGGGGGTAAGTCAGCCCCAGCATTTT.

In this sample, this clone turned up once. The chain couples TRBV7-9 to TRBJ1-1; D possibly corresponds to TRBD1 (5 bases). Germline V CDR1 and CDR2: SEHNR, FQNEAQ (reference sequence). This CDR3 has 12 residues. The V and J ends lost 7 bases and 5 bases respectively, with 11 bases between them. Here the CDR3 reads CASIWEGTEAFF. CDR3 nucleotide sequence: TGTGCCAGCATCTGGGAGGGGACTGAAGCTTTCTTT. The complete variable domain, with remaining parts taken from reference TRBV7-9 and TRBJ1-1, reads DTGVSQNPRHKITKRGQNVTFRCDPISEHNRLYWYRQTLGQGPEFLTYFQNEAQLEKSRLLSDRFSAERPKGSFSTLEIQRTEQGDSAMYLCASIWEGTEAFFGQGTRLTVV.

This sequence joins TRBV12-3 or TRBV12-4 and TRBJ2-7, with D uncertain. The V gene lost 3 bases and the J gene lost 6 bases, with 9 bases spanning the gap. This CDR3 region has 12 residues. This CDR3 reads CASSLGALEQYF. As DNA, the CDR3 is TGTGCCAGCAGTTTGGGTGCTCTCGAGCAGTACTTC.

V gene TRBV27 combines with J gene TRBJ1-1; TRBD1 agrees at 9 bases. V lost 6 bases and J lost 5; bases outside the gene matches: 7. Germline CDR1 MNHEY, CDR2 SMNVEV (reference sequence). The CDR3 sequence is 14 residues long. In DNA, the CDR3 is TGTGCCAGCAGCCAACAGGGGGCCATGACTGAAGCTTTCTTT. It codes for CASSQQGAMTEAFF.

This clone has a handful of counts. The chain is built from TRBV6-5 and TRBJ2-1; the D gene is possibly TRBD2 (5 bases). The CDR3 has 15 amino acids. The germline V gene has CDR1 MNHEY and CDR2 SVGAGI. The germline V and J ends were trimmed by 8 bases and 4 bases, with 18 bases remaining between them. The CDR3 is CASEPARGGYNEQFF. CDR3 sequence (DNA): TGTGCCAGCGAGCCCGCCCGAGGAGGATACAATGAGCAGTTCTTC.

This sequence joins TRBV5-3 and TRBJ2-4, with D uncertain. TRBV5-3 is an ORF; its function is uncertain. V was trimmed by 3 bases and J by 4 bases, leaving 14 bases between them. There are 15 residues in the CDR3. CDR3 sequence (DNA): TGTGCCAGAAGCTCACGGGCCCCGAAGAAAAACATTCAGTACTTC. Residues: CARSSRAPKKNIQYF.

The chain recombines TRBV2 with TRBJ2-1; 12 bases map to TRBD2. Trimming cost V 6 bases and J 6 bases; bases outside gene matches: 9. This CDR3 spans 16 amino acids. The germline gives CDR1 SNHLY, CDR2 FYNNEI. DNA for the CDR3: TGTGCCAGCAGGACTAGCGGGGGCCTCGGGATCAATGAGCAGTTCTTC. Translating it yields CASRTSGGLGINEQFF.

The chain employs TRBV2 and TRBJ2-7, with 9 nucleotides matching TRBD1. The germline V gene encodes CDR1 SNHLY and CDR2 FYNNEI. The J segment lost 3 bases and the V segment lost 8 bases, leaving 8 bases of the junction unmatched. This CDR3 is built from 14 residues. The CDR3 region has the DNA TGTGCCAGCGTCCGGGACAGGGATATCTACGAGCAGTACTTC. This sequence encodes CASVRDRDIYEQYF.